The rows below give T cell receptor beta chains drawn from one sample of a study of cytomegalovirus exposure and HLA in healthy donors. Libraries were prepared by immunoSEQ multiplex PCR; TCRdb keeps only in-frame clonotypes and omits some of them. The repertoire holds roughly 200,000 clones, with around 74% as singletons. Input material: PBMCs. The receptors stem from a girl aged 5 to 17 in good health and CMV-seropositive. CDR3s include the opening cysteine and the closing phenylalanine or tryptophan. D genes are given only for firm matches. Expanded clones are given a class, and other clones once, few, many or no size at all.

d_call j_call clone_size v_call cdr3_nt cdr3_aa
TRBD2 TRBJ2-5 - TRBV10-2 TGCGCCAGCAACGGGGGGGCTATGTTGGAGACCCAGTACTTC CASNGGAMLETQYF
- TRBJ2-3 - TRBV6-1 TGTGCCAGCAGTGAAAGGGGTGTTATAGATACGCAGTATTTT CASSERGVIDTQYF
- TRBJ2-1 - TRBV21-1 TGTGCCAGCAGCCATGACCGGGTCTACAATGAGCAGTTCTTC CASSHDRVYNEQFF
- TRBJ1-1 - TRBV2 TGTGCCAGCAGTGCAGGGGCAAACACTGAAGCTTTCTTT CASSAGANTEAFF
TRBD1 TRBJ1-5 - TRBV19 TGTGCCAGTAGTATAGGGACAGGGTACAATCAGCCCCAGCATTTT CASSIGTGYNQPQHF
- TRBJ1-4 - TRBV4-1 TGCGCCAGCAGCCAAGGAGGGACAAATGAAAAACTGTTTTTT CASSQGGTNEKLFF
TRBD1 TRBJ2-2 few TRBV4-1 TGCGCCAGCAGCCAAGCCGACAGGGAGCACGGGGAGCTGTTTTTT CASSQADREHGELFF
TRBD1 TRBJ1-5 - TRBV19 TGTGCCAGTAGCACAGGGGGCGGTCAGCCCCAGCATTTT CASSTGGGQPQHF
- TRBJ1-2 - TRBV11-2 TGTGCCAGCAGCTCGCAGGGTGGGTATGGCTACACCTTC CASSSQGGYGYTF
- TRBJ2-7 - TRBV5-6 TGTGCCAGCAGCTTTCTTTCCTACGAGCAGTACTTC CASSFLSYEQYF
- TRBJ1-1 - TRBV10-3 TGTGCCATCACCCCCCGGACAGATGCGAACACTGAAGCTTTCTTT CAITPRTDANTEAFF
- TRBJ1-4 - TRBV4-1 TGCGCCAGCAGCCCAGGGTATGGGGAAAAACTGTTTTTT CASSPGYGEKLFF
TRBD1 TRBJ1-4 - TRBV5-6 TGTGCCAGCAGCTCGACCGGGACAGGGGTTGAAAAACTGTTTTTT CASSSTGTGVEKLFF
TRBD1 TRBJ1-1 - TRBV4-3 TGCGCCAGCAGCGGCGGGACAGGGTTCCCCAACACTGAAGCTTTCTTT CASSGGTGFPNTEAFF
- TRBJ2-3 - TRBV11-3 TGTGCCAGCCAAACCGTGACTTCCTATCGGACAGATACGCAGTATTTT CASQTVTSYRTDTQYF
- TRBJ2-7 few TRBV11-3 TGTGCCAGCAGCTTAGATTTCAGGGATTCCTACGAGCAGTACTTC CASSLDFRDSYEQYF
- TRBJ2-7 - TRBV6-1 TGTGCCAGCAGTGATCAGGGAGGCCCCTACGAGCAGTACTTC CASSDQGGPYEQYF
- TRBJ1-2 - TRBV30 TGTGCCTGGAGTCTAGGACAGCCTGCAGGCTACACCTTC CAWSLGQPAGYTF
- TRBJ2-2 - TRBV5-6 TGTGCCAGCAGCTTCGGGCAGGGCAGCGGGGAGCTGTTTTTT CASSFGQGSGELFF
- TRBJ1-5 - TRBV6-1 TGTGCCAGCAGTGATGACAGTTATAGCAATCAGCCCCAGCATTTT CASSDDSYSNQPQHF
- TRBJ2-5 - TRBV6-5 TGTGCCAGGGCGGGACCGACCGACCAAGAGACCCAGTACTTC CARAGPTDQETQYF
TRBD1 TRBJ1-1 few TRBV7-6 TGTGCCAGCAGGGCAACAGGGGGAGGCACTGAAGCTTTCTTT CASRATGGGTEAFF
- TRBJ2-7 - TRBV5-1 TGCGCCAGCAGCTTTGGGATGTTCGGCGGGGATTCCTACGAGCAGTACTTC CASSFGMFGGDSYEQYF
TRBD2 TRBJ2-3 - TRBV5-4 TGTGCCAGCAGCTTGGAAGTTCCCGGGGGGTTGGCAGATACGCAGTATTTT CASSLEVPGGLADTQYF
TRBD1 TRBJ2-5 - TRBV11-2 TGTGCCAGCAGTTCCGGGACAGGGAAGGCGGCCCAGTACTTC CASSSGTGKAAQYF
- TRBJ1-1 - TRBV4-2 TGTGCCAGCAGCCAAGAGGGGGGAATGGGGGCTTTCTTT CASSQEGGMGAFF
- TRBJ1-1 - TRBV7-2 TGTGCCAGCAGCTTCAAACAGGGCGCTGAAGCTTTCTTT CASSFKQGAEAFF
- TRBJ1-5 - TRBV15 TGTGCCACCAGCAGAGATGGCAGGGGACCCCAGCATTTT CATSRDGRGPQHF
- TRBJ2-6 - TRBV5-6 TGTGCCAGCAGCCCCCGAGGGCACTCTGGGGCCAACGTCCTGACTTTC CASSPRGHSGANVLTF
TRBD1 TRBJ1-3 few TRBV9 TGTGCCAGCAGCTCCTCCGACAGGGCTGGAAACACCATATATTTT CASSSSDRAGNTIYF
TRBD1 TRBJ1-2 once TRBV30 TGTGCCTGGAGATATACAGGGGGGGAGGGTGGCTACACCTTC CAWRYTGGEGGYTF
TRBD1 TRBJ1-2 few TRBV2 TGTGCCCTGGGAGACGGGACAGGGGGCGATGGCTACACCTTC CALGDGTGGDGYTF
TRBD1 TRBJ1-2 - TRBV6-6 TGTGCCAGCAGTTATGGGACAGGGACTCAAAACTATGGCTACACCTTC CASSYGTGTQNYGYTF
- TRBJ2-5 - TRBV4-3 TGCGCCAGCAGCCAAGGGGGAGGGGGTCGAGAGACCCAGTACTTC CASSQGGGGRETQYF
- TRBJ1-2 few TRBV29-1 TGCAGCGCAAAACAGGGTGGTCCGGGGTACACCTTC CSAKQGGPGYTF
TRBD2 TRBJ2-7 - TRBV7-2 TGTGCCAGCAGCTTAGCCTCACTAGCGGGGGGGTCCTACGAGCAGTACTTC CASSLASLAGGSYEQYF